These 18 T cell receptor beta chains were all obtained from the same sample, sequenced in a study of shared clonotypes between healthy human individuals. Sequencing used immunoSEQ multiplex PCR; TCRdb keeps in-frame clones, though not all of them. The sample records 2 million to 2.5 million clones, approximately 90% being singletons. Sequencing was performed on naive CD4+ T cells from PBMCs. This sample's subset: CD45RA+ positively selected. The origin of the receptors is a man between 18 and 29 years old in good health. Some clones in this sample may be carry-over from other donors' samples.

This sequence joins TRBV7-2 and TRBJ2-1, with 8 bases identical to TRBD2. The junction had 8 bases not matched to a gene; V was cut back by 6 bases and J by 7 bases. In germline, CDR1 is SGHTA, CDR2 FQGNSA. The CDR3 sequence is 14 residues long. The DNA of the CDR3 is TGTGCCAGCAGATTCGACGGGAGGGTTAATGAGCAGTTCTTC. As protein: CASRFDGRVNEQFF.

On this clone itself: The sample carries other DNA sequences with the same CDR3. The rearrangement joins TRBV5-1 to TRBJ2-7; D remains unclear. With 0 bases removed from V and 3 bases from J, the gap between germline ends came to 7 bases. Germline V lookup: CDR1 SGHRS, CDR2 YFSETQ. The CDR3 length is 13 residues. CDR3 sequence: CASSLVGSYEQYF. In DNA form, the CDR3 reads TGCGCCAGCAGCTTGGTGGGCAGCTACGAGCAGTACTTC.

V is TRBV4-2 and J is TRBJ2-1; TRBD1 aligns across 8 bases. Germline V gene sequence: CDR1 LGHNA, CDR2 YNFKEQ. J gave up 2 bases and V 1 base, and 4 bases lay outside the gene matches. The CDR3 consists of 16 residues. The CDR3 loop reads CASSQGDRGAYNEQFF. The CDR3 coding sequence is TGTGCCAGCAGCCAAGGCGACAGGGGCGCCTACAATGAGCAGTTCTTC.

This chain joins TRBV29-1 and TRBJ2-3, with D perhaps matching TRBD2 (6 bases). The V end was cut by 3 bases, the J end by 1 base, with 11 bases between. Germline V gene lookup returns CDR1 SQVTM and CDR2 ANQGSEA. This CDR3 contains 14 residues. The CDR3 nucleotides read TGCAGCGTTGATAAAGGGGAGGGCACAGATACGCAGTATTTT. Translated, it gives CSVDKGEGTDTQYF.

This clone was seen once. The chain carries TRBV5-4 and TRBJ1-2; TRBD1 matches 10 bases. CDR3 length: 15 amino acids. Unmatched junction bases numbered 8, after V lost 5 bases and J lost 4 bases. From germline, CDR1 is SGHNT and CDR2 YYREEE (reference sequence). DNA for the CDR3: TGTGCCAGCAGGGCAGGACAGGGGGTCGGCTATGGCTACACCTTC. This sequence encodes CASRAGQGVGYGYTF.

The CDR3, as DNA: TGTGCCAGCAGCGTACGGCCGGAGAGCACTGAAGCTTTCTTT. Translating gives CASSVRPESTEAFF. This chain joins TRBV9 and TRBJ1-1; unclear D gene. This CDR3 has 14 residues. The V end was cut by 1 base, the J end by 4 bases, with 11 bases between. CDR1 SGDLS and CDR2 YYNGEE come from the germline V gene.

This rearrangement joins TRBV27 to TRBJ2-2, with 10 bases aligning to TRBD2. CDR3 length: 15 residues. Germline V lookup: CDR1 MNHEY, CDR2 SMNVEV (reference sequence). With 1 base clipped from V and 6 bases from J, the junction kept 2 bases outside the gene matches. CDR3 nucleotide sequence: TGTGCCAGCAGTTTATTAGCGGGAGGCTCCGGGGAGCTGTTTTTT. Its translation: CASSLLAGGSGELFF.

The rearrangement links TRBV7-3 to TRBJ2-3; D remains ambiguous. V lost 5 bases, J lost 0 bases, and 9 bases lay in between. Germline V lookup: CDR1 SGHTA, CDR2 FQGTGA. The CDR3 loop spans 14 amino acids. The CDR3 DNA follows: TGTGCCAGCAGCCACGGCCGGAGCACAGATACGCAGTATTTT. Its translation is CASSHGRSTDTQYF.

The rearrangement uses TRBV15 and TRBJ2-1; D is uncertain. The ends were cut back, 0 bases at V and 6 bases at J, with 6 bases in the middle. Germline V gives CDR1 LNHNV, CDR2 YYDKDF (reference sequence). This CDR3 contains 13 residues. The DNA for the CDR3 is TGTGCCACCAGCAGAGATCCGCCCAATGAGCAGTTCTTC. This translates into CATSRDPPNEQFF.

In DNA form, the CDR3 reads TGCGCCAGCACAAGGGACAGGCCAAGCTCCTACAATGAGCAGTTCTTC. Translation: CASTRDRPSSYNEQFF. This chain uses TRBV4-3 with TRBJ2-1; 8 bases agree with TRBD1. The germline CDR1 and CDR2 sequences are LGHNA and YSLEER. With V trimmed by 7 bases and J by 0 bases, 8 bases remained unmatched. This CDR3 spans 16 amino acids.

This rearrangement joins TRBV5-8 to TRBJ2-7; D not certain. This CDR3 region has 13 residues. Germline CDR1 and CDR2: SGHTS and YDEGEE. The germline V and J ends were trimmed by 5 bases and 1 base, with 10 bases remaining between them. In DNA form, the CDR3 reads TGTGCCAGCAGGGCGGCCACTTCCTACGAGCAGTACTTC. This translates into CASRAATSYEQYF.

J is TRBJ2-7 and V is TRBV7-9; 10 nucleotides line up with TRBD1. This CDR3 region has 15 residues. V lost 2 bases and J lost 4; bases outside the gene matches: 5. Germline V gene sequence: CDR1 SEHNR, CDR2 FQNEAQ (reference sequence). This chain's CDR3 is CASSLRGQGGYEQYF. CDR3 nucleotide sequence: TGTGCCAGCAGCTTACGTGGACAGGGGGGTTACGAGCAGTACTTC. Full variable domain (rest looked up from reference TRBV7-9 and TRBJ2-7): DTGVSQNPRHKITKRGQNVTFRCDPISEHNRLYWYRQTLGQGPEFLTYFQNEAQLEKSRLLSDRFSAERPKGSFSTLEIQRTEQGDSAMYLCASSLRGQGGYEQYFGPGTRLTVT.

The rearrangement uses TRBV5-1 and TRBJ1-1; the D gene is possibly TRBD1 (5 bases). V gave up 1 base and J gave up 2 bases, with 15 bases separating them. From germline, CDR1 is SGHRS and CDR2 YFSETQ. The CDR3 has 16 amino acids. The CDR3 is CASSLYPGVGNTEAFF. In DNA, the CDR3 is TGCGCCAGCAGCTTGTATCCGGGGGTCGGTAACACTGAAGCTTTCTTT.

The chain couples TRBV14 to TRBJ2-5; D is unclear. The CDR3 is 15 amino acids. V lost 2 bases, J lost 2 bases, and 12 bases lay in between. The germline V gene encodes CDR1 SGHDN and CDR2 FVKESK. The CDR3 DNA follows: TGTGCCAGCAGCCAATTGGAAGGGAAACAAGAGACCCAGTACTTC. This gives the protein CASSQLEGKQETQYF.

The chain employs TRBV6-4 and TRBJ2-1, with 8 bases fitting TRBD2. The germline gives CDR1 MRHNA, CDR2 SNTAGT. The CDR3 extends over 16 amino acids. Unmatched junction bases numbered 17, after V lost 6 bases and J lost 10 bases. In DNA, the CDR3 is TGTGCCAGCAGCGCCATTGGACTAGCTATGGTCGGGGAGCAGTTCTTC. Amino acid sequence: CASSAIGLAMVGEQFF.

V is TRBV28 and J is TRBJ2-7; TRBD2 agrees at 10 bases. CDR3 size: 15 residues. V was clipped by 6 bases and J by 5 bases; unmatched bases: 10. The germline V gene encodes CDR1 MDHEN and CDR2 SYDVKM. The CDR3 nucleotides are TGTGCCAGCAGCCCGAGGGGACTAGCGTTCAACGAGCAGTACTTC. Its translation is CASSPRGLAFNEQYF.

This clone was seen once. This rearrangement joins TRBV14 to TRBJ2-1; D remains unclear. In germline, CDR1 is SGHDN, CDR2 FVKESK. The CDR3 length is 14 residues. V lost 4 bases, J lost 4 bases, and 11 bases lay in between. This CDR3 is CASSLSWVYNEQFF. In DNA form, the CDR3 reads TGTGCCAGCAGCCTCTCCTGGGTGTACAATGAGCAGTTCTTC.

A note on this clone: Other nucleotide sequences in the sample specify the same CDR3. The chain combines TRBV15 with TRBJ2-1; D is unresolved. Looked up from germline, CDR1 is LNHNV and CDR2 is YYDKDF (reference sequence). The CDR3 loop spans 12 amino acids. V was shortened by 1 base and J by 9 bases, with 7 bases between the two germline ends. Here the CDR3 DNA reads TGTGCCACCAGCAGAGTGGGTGGTGAGCAGTTCTTC. It codes for CATSRVGGEQFF.